This TCR beta chain was observed in a study of regulatory T cells in long-lasting Graves disease. Findings and caveats of the study: The analysis examined peripheral blood only and excluded thyroid tissue.

Indicated time point: persistent/refractory GD, antithyroid drugs over 5 years with positive TRAb. Generation of the TCR library employed RNA extracted from PBMCs. Both iRepertoire HTBI primers and Arm-PCR of CDR3 regions were used to build the TCR beta libraries. TCRdb redid the calling of the multiplex PCR reads with MiXCR, one entry per CDR3 protein. The sample shows roughly 360,000 distinct CDR3 sequences, more than 20% of them seen only once. This clonotype was observed many times. Its specificity is not known. The sequence was obtained from a woman aged 40 to 50 with Graves disease. Sequencing was performed on peripheral blood mononuclear cells (PBMCs), taken when the disease was refractory, from a patient treated with antithyroid drugs.

The DNA for the CDR3 is TGTGCCAGCAGCTTAGTCCCACAGGGGTATGGCTACACCTTC. Its translation: CASSLVPQGYGYTF. The chain has TRBV7-2 and TRBJ1-2; TRBD1 matches at 7 bases. The CDR3 runs 14 residues. V was pared by 1 base and J by 5 bases, with 4 bases of the junction left unmatched. The V gene's germline CDR1 is SGHTA and CDR2 FQGNSA. The full variable domain, rest sourced from reference TRBV7-2 and TRBJ1-2, is GAGVSQSPSNKVTEKGKDVELRCDPISGHTALYWYRQSLGQGLEFLIYFQGNSAPDKSGLPSDRFSAERTGGSVSTLTIQRTQQEDSAVYLCASSLVPQGYGYTFGSGTRLTVV.